This T cell receptor beta chain was obtained from a study of T cell responses to AZD1222 COVID-19 vaccine. This clone has more than one count but fewer than ten. Antigen: not known. V shed 0 bases, J shed 6 bases, and the junction held 0 bases outside the gene matches. The CDR3 is 12 amino acids. In germline, CDR1 is SQVTM, CDR2 ANQGSEA. Overall study findings and caveats: Regions 160-218 and 743-854 dominated among vaccine-associated CD4 TCRs spanning spike.

TCRdb's copy holds only in-frame clones and misses some; the assay was immunoSEQ multiplex PCR. The table lists 100,000 to 120,000 clones, 87% of them singletons. This clonotype originated in an adult in good health. The J gene is TRBJ1-2, the V gene TRBV29-1; TRBD1 aligns across 8 bases. Sequenced material: peripheral blood, taken on day 0 of AZD1222 vaccination. CDR3 bases: TGCAGCGTTGAAGAGGACAGGGATGGCTACACCTTC. Residues: CSVEEDRDGYTF.